This T cell receptor beta chain was sequenced in a study of STAT5B mutations in CD4+ large granular lymphocyte leukemia. Regarding the study as a whole: Compared with healthy controls (2/35), patient top clones favored TRBV06 (8/27).

As to this clone: Its antigen is unknown.

The protocol was immunoSEQ multiplex PCR, while the TCRdb copy is restricted to in-frame clones and leaves out a portion. The sample holds 45,000 or so clones, 65% to 90% seen once. V was pared by 4 bases and J by 6 bases, with 2 bases of the junction left unmatched. The CDR3 sequence is 14 residues long. Germline V gene sequence: CDR1 SGHTA, CDR2 FQGTGA. What was sequenced was CD4+ T cells from blood buffy coats. The TCR was taken from a human donor in good health. The rearrangement uses TRBV7-3 and TRBJ2-7; 14 bases fit TRBD2. The CDR3 nucleotides read TGTGCCAGCAGCTCAGGGACTAGCGGGAGCGAGCAGTACTTC. Its protein product is CASSSGTSGSEQYF.